The clone carrying this T cell receptor beta chain was seen only a few times. This sample was included in a study of T-cell memory formation after mild COVID-19. MiXCR was run by TCRdb on the 5' RACE reads, yielding one entry per CDR3 protein. The sample includes under 400,000 distinct CDR3 sequences, 20% to 25% of them seen just once. The V segment lost 6 bases and the J segment 6 bases; nucleotides outside the gene matches: 13. CDR3 length: 16 amino acids. The germline V gene encodes CDR1 SEHNR and CDR2 FQNEAQ (reference sequence). The TCR originated in an adult woman who had mild COVID-19 (a few samples of this study predate the infection). Cell type and time point are not known. Sequencing used PBMCs or a T cell subset sorted from them (not recorded which). The rearrangement links TRBV7-9 to TRBJ1-1; 10 bases are shared with TRBD1. As DNA, the CDR3 is TGTGCCAGCAGTCTACCGGGACAGGGGATTTTTGCTGAAGCTTTCTTT. As protein: CASSLPGQGIFAEAFF.